Sequencing of this T cell receptor beta chain was carried out in a study of technical replicates of blood from a handful of donors. V lost 2 bases and J lost 3; bases outside the gene matches: 7. Germline-derived CDR1 and CDR2 are ENHRY and SYGVKD. This CDR3 contains 15 residues. Repertoires were generated with immunoSEQ multiplex PCR, while TCRdb's copy carries only in-frame clones and drops some. This sample has 84,000 or so clones, with less than 95% found just once. This TCR derives from a human donor in good health. Source material: T cells isolated from PBMCs. The chain couples TRBV10-3 to TRBJ2-7, with TRBD1 matching 7 bases. CDR3 nucleotides: TGTGCCATCAGTGAGGCGAACAGGGGAAGCTACGAGCAGTACTTC. Protein: CAISEANRGSYEQYF.